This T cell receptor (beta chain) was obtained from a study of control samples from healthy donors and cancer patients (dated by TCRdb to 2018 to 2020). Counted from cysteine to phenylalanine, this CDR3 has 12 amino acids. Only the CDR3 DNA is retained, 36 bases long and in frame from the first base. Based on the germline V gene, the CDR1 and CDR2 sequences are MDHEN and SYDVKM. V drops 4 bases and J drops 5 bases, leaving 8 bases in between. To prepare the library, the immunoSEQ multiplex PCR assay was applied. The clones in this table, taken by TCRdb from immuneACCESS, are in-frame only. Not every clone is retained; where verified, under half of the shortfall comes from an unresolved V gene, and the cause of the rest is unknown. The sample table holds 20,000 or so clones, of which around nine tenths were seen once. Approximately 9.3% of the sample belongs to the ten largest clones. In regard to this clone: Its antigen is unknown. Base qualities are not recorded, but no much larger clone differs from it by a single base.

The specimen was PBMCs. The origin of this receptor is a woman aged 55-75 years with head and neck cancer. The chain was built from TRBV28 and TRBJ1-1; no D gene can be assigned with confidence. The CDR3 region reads CASSSGRTEAFF. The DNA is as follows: TGTGCCAGCAGTTCCGGACGGACTGAAGCTTTCTTT. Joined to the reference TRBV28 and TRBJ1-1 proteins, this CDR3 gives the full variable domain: DVKVTQSSRYLVKRTGEKVFLECVQDMDHENMFWYRQDPGLGLRLIYFSYDVKMKEKGDIPEGYSVSREKKERFSLILESASTNQTSMYLCASSSGRTEAFFGQGTRLTVV.